A selection of T cell receptor beta chains follows, all from one sample in a study of early stage breast cancer tumors. TCRdb keeps only in-frame clones here, not all; method: immunoSEQ multiplex PCR. The sample includes almost 55,000 clones, 75% to 95% seen only once; the top ten take around 5%. The material sequenced was blood. Receptor source: a person between 65 and 79 years old with breast cancer. Both conserved end residues are part of each CDR3. Clone size, where shown, is once, few, many, or a class for clones that have expanded.

clone size | J gene | V gene | CDR3 protein
- | TRBJ1-1 | TRBV6-6 | CASVQGMNTEAFF
- | TRBJ1-1 | TRBV7-2 | CASSLVPWNTEAFF
- | TRBJ1-1 | TRBV18 | CASSPVVGGMNTEAFF
- | TRBJ2-5 | TRBV11-3 | CASSSSGLATQETQYF
few | TRBJ2-2 | TRBV7-6 | CASGTFPSGGKNTGELFF
- | TRBJ2-3 | TRBV13 | CASSPRGSTDTQYF
once | TRBJ2-2 | TRBV28 | CASSTAGHTGELFF
- | TRBJ2-1 | TRBV13 | CASSLGLGAKSSYNEQFF
- | TRBJ1-6 | TRBV30 | CAWRSTGNSPLHF
once | TRBJ1-2 | TRBV29-1 | CSVPSRYGYTF
- | TRBJ2-3 | TRBV11-1 | CASSLNAGGTDTQYF
- | TRBJ2-2 | TRBV7-3 | CASSRLGQGPGELFF
- | TRBJ2-1 | TRBV2 | CASSEGRGKAINEQFF
- | TRBJ2-7 | TRBV4-1 | CASSQDSDRSYEQYF
- | TRBJ2-1 | TRBV19 | CASSSGLAGGRNEQFF
- | TRBJ1-2 | TRBV18 | CASSPGRGRGTF
- | TRBJ2-7 | TRBV4-1 | CASSQGRTAEQYF
- | TRBJ2-7 | TRBV5-1 | CASSLTSGGAYEQYF
- | TRBJ2-7 | TRBV5-1 | CASSLSLAGGGAYEQYF
- | TRBJ2-5 | TRBV2 | CASRGGQGETQYF
- | TRBJ1-1 | TRBV5-1 | CASSLAERTEAFF
- | TRBJ1-1 | TRBV9 | CASGGVSNTEAFF